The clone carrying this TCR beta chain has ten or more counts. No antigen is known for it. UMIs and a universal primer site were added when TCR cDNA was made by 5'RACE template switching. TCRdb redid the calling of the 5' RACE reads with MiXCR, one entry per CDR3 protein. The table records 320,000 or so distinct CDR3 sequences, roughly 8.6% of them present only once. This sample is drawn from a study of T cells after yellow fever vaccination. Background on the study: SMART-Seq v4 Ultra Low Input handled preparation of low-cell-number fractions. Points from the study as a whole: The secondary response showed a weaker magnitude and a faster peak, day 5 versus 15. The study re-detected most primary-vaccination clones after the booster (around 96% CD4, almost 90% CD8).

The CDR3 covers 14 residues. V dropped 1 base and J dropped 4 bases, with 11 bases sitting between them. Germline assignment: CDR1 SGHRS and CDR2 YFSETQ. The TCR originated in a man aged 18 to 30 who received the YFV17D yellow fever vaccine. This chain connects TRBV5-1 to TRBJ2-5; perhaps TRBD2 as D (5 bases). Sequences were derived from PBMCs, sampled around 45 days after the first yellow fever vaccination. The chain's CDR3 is CASSLSGVGETQYF. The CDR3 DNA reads TGCGCCAGCAGCTTGTCCGGGGTAGGAGAGACCCAGTACTTC.